This T cell receptor (beta chain) comes out of a study of shared clonotypes between healthy human individuals. Findings and limits, study-wide: Few donors restricted represented genetic and exposure-history diversity. Larger richness was generally estimated for naive than memory subsets.

This CDR3 has 14 residues. V lost 10 bases to trimming and J lost 0 bases, with 12 bases between them. Germline assignment: CDR1 ENHRY and CDR2 SYGVKD. Sequenced by immunoSEQ multiplex PCR; TCRdb stores in-frame clones only, minus some. Of 300,000 to 400,000 clones detected, 73% appear once; the ten largest clones hold about 10%. Details on this clone: Its antigen is as yet unknown.

Both subsets, CD45RA+ naive and CD45RA-negative memory, were split from the CD4+ cells. Material for sequencing was memory CD4+ T cells sorted from blood. Described subset: CD45RA-negative fraction. This chain links TRBV10-3 with TRBJ2-2, with D perhaps matching TRBD1 (6 bases). The receptor comes from a man aged 25-45 years in good health. The CDR3 DNA sequence: TGTGCCACCCCGACAGGAGCGAACACCGGGGAGCTGTTTTTT. Translated, it gives CATPTGANTGELFF.